This T cell receptor beta chain emerged from a study of cytomegalovirus exposure and HLA in healthy donors. Across the study: Earlier results showed 90 million to 120 million unique TCR beta sequences derived from approximately 180 million T cells. The study, taken as a whole, reports: Analysis was performed later, and it showed HLA-associated TCR beta chains to be more clonally expanded than equally common others.

On this clone: Its matching antigen is unknown.

The PCR had 60 Vbeta and 13 Jbeta primers. TCRdb keeps only in-frame clones here, not all; method: immunoSEQ multiplex PCR. The sample holds 130,000 to 150,000 clones; approximately 70% are singletons and the top ten take approximately 15%. Sequenced sample: PBMCs. The sequence was obtained from a human donor in good health.

The CDR3 protein is CASSLALAGHNEQFF. CDR3 DNA: TGTGCCAGCAGCTTAGCACTAGCGGGTCACAATGAGCAGTTCTTC. The chain recombines TRBV7-8 with TRBJ2-1, with 9 bases fitting TRBD2. Per germline, CDR1 SGHVS and CDR2 FQNEAQ. The CDR3 runs 15 residues. V lost 0 bases and J lost 5; bases outside the gene matches: 2.